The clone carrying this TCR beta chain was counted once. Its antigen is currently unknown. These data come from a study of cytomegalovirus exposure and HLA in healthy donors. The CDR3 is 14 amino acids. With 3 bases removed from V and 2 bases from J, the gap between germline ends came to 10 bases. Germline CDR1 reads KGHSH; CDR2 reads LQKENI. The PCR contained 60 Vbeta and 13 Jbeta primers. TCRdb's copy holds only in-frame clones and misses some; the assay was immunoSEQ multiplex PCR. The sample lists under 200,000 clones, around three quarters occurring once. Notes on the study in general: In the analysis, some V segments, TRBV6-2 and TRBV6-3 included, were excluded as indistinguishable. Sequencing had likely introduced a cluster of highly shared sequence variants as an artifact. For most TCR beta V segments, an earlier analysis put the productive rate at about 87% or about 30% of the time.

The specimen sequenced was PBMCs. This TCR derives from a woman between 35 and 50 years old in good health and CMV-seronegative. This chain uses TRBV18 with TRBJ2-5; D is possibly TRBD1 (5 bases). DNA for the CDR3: TGTGCCAGCTCACCTTCAGGGCTACAAGAGACCCAGTACTTC. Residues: CASSPSGLQETQYF.